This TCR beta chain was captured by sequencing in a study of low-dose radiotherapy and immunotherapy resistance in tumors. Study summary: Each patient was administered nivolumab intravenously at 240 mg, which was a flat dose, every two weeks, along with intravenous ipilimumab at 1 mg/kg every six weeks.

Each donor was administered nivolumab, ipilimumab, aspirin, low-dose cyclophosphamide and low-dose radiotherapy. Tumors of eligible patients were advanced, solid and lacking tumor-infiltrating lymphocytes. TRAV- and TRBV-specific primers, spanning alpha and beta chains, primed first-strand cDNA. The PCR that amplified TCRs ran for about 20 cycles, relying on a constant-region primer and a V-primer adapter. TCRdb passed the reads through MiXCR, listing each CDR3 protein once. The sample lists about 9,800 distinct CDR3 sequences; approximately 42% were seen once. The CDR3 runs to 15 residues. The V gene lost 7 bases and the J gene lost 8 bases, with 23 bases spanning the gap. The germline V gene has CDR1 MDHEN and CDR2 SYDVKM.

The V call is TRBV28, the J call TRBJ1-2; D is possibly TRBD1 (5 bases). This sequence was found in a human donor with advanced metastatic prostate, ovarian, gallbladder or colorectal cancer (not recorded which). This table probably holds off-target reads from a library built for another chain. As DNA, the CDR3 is TGTGCCAGCAACAAGTCGGGGGTACGGCTGTTGGGCTACACCTTC. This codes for CASNKSGVRLLGYTF.